This is a list of T cell receptor beta chains from one sample in a study of early T cells in non-severe SARS-CoV-2 infection. TCRdb used MiXCR to reprocess the 5' RACE reads, holding one entry per CDR3 protein. Among about 76,000 distinct CDR3 sequences listed, roughly 12% were seen once. Sequencing used whole blood. Receptors were obtained from an adult who was a healthcare worker with PCR-confirmed SARS-CoV-2 infection or an uninfected control (not recorded which). Both conserved end residues are part of each CDR3.

TRBV21-1	CASSPRDNTEAFF
TRBV10-3	CAISRQGYEQYF
TRBV30	CAWSSQPGTGREETQYF
TRBV20-1	CSARFTSGSNVFDEQYF
TRBV28	CATKTDSYEQYF
TRBV11-1	CASSLSPTTSTDTQYF
TRBV21-1	CASSQGDEQYF
TRBV7-2	CASSSGLAGGQETQYF
TRBV28	CASRPPGQGNQPQHF
TRBV20-1	CSASGGGTGRNTEAFF
TRBV7-2	CASSSRGGSVSYEQYF
TRBV9	CASSDPPKIPNTGELFF
TRBV29-1	CSVRTGSYEQYF
TRBV27	CASSSLVLKRTDTQYF
TRBV6-1	CASITSSGIYEQYF
TRBV20-1	CSAPDRGDTQYF
TRBV3-1	CASSSRTAQETQYF
TRBV6-1	CAGTTEWDSNYGYTF
TRBV28	CASRTGQATDTQYF
TRBV29-1	CSVGGLAGSYNEQFF
TRBV10-1	CASSPGTGTYNEQFF
TRBV12-3/TRBV12-4	CASMWGGSYEQYF
TRBV29-1	CSSDLLWDTQYF
TRBV5-1	CASSPGRQYNEQFF
TRBV30	CAWREATEAFF
TRBV28	CASTSPGGSQPQHF
TRBV3-1	CASSQDRRREQYF
TRBV7-9	CASSLGTTRGYF
TRBV27	CASSTQLSDIQYF
TRBV20-1	CSARGSLAGGPIETQYF
TRBV6-5	CASSYRGNSPLHF
TRBV12-3/TRBV12-4	CASSPGLALSTDTQYF
TRBV9	CASSVADANTGELFF
TRBV7-6	CASSLTGELFF
TRBV6-1	CASSEANHNYGYTF
TRBV9	CASSGGLASTDTQYF
TRBV7-6	CASSRDPPTPNEQFF
TRBV18	CASSRRTDPGELFF
TRBV4-1	CASQDKNTGELFF
TRBV9	CASSFSGRAGTGELFF
TRBV6-6	CASSPLAGPTGELFF
TRBV28	CAIQRTVNTGELFF
TRBV7-2	CASSNGLTDTQYF
TRBV2	CASSGGQEDTEVFF
TRBV7-8	CASSFTQGSGANVLTF
TRBV6-2/TRBV6-3	CASSYWSGRGEETQYF
TRBV20-1	CSARKREGGDTQYF
TRBV7-3	CASSSHPGEPRANTGELFF
TRBV4-2	CASSQGQGSRTDTQYF
TRBV5-1	CASSRDNLGDYGYTF
TRBV6-6	CASSSGTYTGELFF
TRBV2	CASKLGLAGDEQYF
TRBV7-9	CTSSFGGGLSEQYF
TRBV2	CASSFVSTDTQYF
TRBV6-4	CASSSSGTNDEQFF
TRBV9	CASSSLQRNNEQFF
TRBV4-2	CASSQEAVSSYNEQFF